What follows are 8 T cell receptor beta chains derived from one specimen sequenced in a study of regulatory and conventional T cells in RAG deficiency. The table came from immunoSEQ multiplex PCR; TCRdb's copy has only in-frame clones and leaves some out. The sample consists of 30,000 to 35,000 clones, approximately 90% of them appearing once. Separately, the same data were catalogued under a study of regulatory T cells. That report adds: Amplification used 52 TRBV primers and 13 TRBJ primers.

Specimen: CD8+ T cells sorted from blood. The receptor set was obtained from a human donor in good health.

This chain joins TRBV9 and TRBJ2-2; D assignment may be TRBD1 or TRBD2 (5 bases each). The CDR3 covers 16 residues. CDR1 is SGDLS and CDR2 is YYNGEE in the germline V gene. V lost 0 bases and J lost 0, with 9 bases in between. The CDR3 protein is CASSVVGDPNTGELFF. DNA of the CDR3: TGTGCCAGCAGCGTAGTAGGGGACCCGAACACCGGGGAGCTGTTTTTT.

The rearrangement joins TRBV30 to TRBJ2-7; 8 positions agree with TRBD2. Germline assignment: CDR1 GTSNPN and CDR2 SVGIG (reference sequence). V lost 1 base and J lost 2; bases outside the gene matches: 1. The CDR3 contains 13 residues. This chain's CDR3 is CAWSAGGPYEQYF. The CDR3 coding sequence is TGTGCCTGGAGTGCGGGGGGGCCCTACGAGCAGTACTTC. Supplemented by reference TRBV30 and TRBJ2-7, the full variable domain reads SQTIHQWPATLVQPVGSPLSLECTVEGTSNPNLYWYRQAAGRGLQLLFYSVGIGQISSEVPQNLSASRPQDRQFILSSKKLLLSDSGFYLCAWSAGGPYEQYFGPGTRLTVT.

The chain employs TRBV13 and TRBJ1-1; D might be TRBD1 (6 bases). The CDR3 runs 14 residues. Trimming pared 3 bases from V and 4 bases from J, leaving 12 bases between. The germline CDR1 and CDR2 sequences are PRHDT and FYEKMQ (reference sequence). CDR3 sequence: CASSLNPGVTEAFF. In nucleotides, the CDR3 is TGTGCCAGCAGCTTGAATCCAGGGGTCACTGAAGCTTTCTTT.

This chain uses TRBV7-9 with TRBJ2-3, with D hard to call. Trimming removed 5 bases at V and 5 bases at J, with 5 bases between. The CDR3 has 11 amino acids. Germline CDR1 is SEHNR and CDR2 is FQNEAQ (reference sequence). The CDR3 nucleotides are TGTGCCAGCAGCAAAAGAGATACGCAGTATTTT. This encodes CASSKRDTQYF. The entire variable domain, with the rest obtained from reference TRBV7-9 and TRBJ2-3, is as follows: DTGVSQNPRHKITKRGQNVTFRCDPISEHNRLYWYRQTLGQGPEFLTYFQNEAQLEKSRLLSDRFSAERPKGSFSTLEIQRTEQGDSAMYLCASSKRDTQYFGPGTRLTVL.

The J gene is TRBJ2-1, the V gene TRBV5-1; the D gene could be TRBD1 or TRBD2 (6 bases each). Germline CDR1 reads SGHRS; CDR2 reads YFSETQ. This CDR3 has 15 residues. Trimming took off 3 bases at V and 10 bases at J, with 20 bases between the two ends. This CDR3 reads CASSSGLEGGREQFF. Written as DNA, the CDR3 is TGCGCCAGCAGCTCGGGACTCGAAGGGGGTAGGGAGCAGTTCTTC.

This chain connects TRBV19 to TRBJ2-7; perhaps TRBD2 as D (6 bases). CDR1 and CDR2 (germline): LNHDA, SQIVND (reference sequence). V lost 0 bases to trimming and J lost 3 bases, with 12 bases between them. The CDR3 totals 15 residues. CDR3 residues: CASSIDRRGHYEQYF. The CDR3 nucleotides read TGTGCCAGTAGTATAGATCGGCGGGGCCACTACGAGCAGTACTTC. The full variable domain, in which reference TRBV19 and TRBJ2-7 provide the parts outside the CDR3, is DGGITQSPKYLFRKEGQNVTLSCEQNLNHDAMYWYRQDPGQGLRLIYYSQIVNDFQKGDIAEGYSVSREKKESFPLTVTSAQKNPTAFYLCASSIDRRGHYEQYFGPGTRLTVT.

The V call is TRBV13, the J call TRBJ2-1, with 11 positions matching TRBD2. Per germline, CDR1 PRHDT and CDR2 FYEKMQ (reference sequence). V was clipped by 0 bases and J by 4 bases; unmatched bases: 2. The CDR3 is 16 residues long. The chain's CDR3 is CASSLGTSGDYNEQFF. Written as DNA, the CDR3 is TGTGCCAGCAGCTTAGGGACTAGCGGGGATTACAATGAGCAGTTCTTC.

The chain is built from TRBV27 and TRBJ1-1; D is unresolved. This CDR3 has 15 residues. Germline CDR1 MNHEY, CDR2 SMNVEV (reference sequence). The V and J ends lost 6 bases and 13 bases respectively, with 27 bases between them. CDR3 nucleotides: TGTGCCAGCAGCCCAAGAGGAGAGGCGGGATTTCGAATTTTCTTT. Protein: CASSPRGEAGFRIFF.